The next 13 T cell receptor beta chains were all read from a single sample in a study of radiation and T cells in renal cell carcinoma. The time point: baseline pretreatment blood. Treatment indicated: 15 Gy SBRT to primary tumor, nephrectomy 4 weeks later. Sequencing used immunoSEQ multiplex PCR; TCRdb keeps in-frame clones, though not all of them. The sample yields approximately 100,000 clones, 65% to 90% seen once. The sample in question was blood, obtained from a patient whose treatment included radiotherapy and nephrectomy. Receptors were obtained from a man in his forties or fifties with renal cell carcinoma.

DNA of the CDR3: TGCAGCGTTGACGGTAGGGGGGGAACTGAAGCTTTCTTT. It is translated as CSVDGRGGTEAFF. The V and J genes are TRBV29-1 and TRBJ1-1; possibly TRBD1 for D (6 bases). Looked up from germline, CDR1 is SQVTM and CDR2 is ANQGSEA. The CDR3 consists of 13 residues. V was shortened by 3 bases and J by 5 bases, with 13 bases between the two germline ends.

V usage is TRBV10-3 and J usage is TRBJ1-5; no reliable D call. Germline lookup yields CDR1 ENHRY and CDR2 SYGVKD. Trimming removed 10 bases at V and 6 bases at J, with 16 bases between. The CDR3 sequence is 13 residues long. CDR3 loop: CATTDGSSQPQHF. CDR3 coding DNA: TGTGCCACCACGGACGGGTCGAGTCAGCCCCAGCATTTT.

This clone has a single count. The CDR3 DNA follows: TGCAGCATACAGGGAACTACCTACGAGCAGTACTTC. Its translation is CSIQGTTYEQYF. The rearrangement uses TRBV29-1 and TRBJ2-7; D perhaps matches TRBD1 (6 bases). The V end lost 8 bases, the J end lost 2 bases, and 13 bases lay between the germline ends. Germline CDR1 SQVTM, CDR2 ANQGSEA. The CDR3 length is 12 residues.

The V call is TRBV18, the J call TRBJ2-7, with D possibly being TRBD2 (6 bases). Deletions cut 3 bases from V and 2 bases from J, with 8 bases between. The CDR3 length is 13 residues. CDR1 is KGHSH and CDR2 is LQKENI in the germline V gene. The CDR3 loop is CASSPGLPYEQYF. The CDR3 DNA follows: TGTGCCAGCTCACCGGGACTTCCCTACGAGCAGTACTTC.

This chain connects TRBV23-1 to TRBJ2-5, with D unresolved. TRBV23-1 is assigned to the ORF class and has an uncertain function. Trimming cost V 0 bases and J 5 bases, with 10 bases left between them. This CDR3 is built from 14 residues. The CDR3 bases are TGCGCCAGCAGTCAATCTGGGCTAAGGGAGACCCAGTACTTC. This gives the protein CASSQSGLRETQYF.

The chain recombines TRBV28 with TRBJ2-3; TRBD1 agrees at 7 bases. Trimming removed 2 bases from V and 2 bases from J; junction bases left unmatched: 7. Germline V gene lookup returns CDR1 MDHEN and CDR2 SYDVKM. This CDR3 has 16 amino acids. The CDR3 here is CASSLQGQDDTDTQYF. The CDR3 nucleotides are TGTGCCAGCAGTTTACAAGGACAGGACGACACAGATACGCAGTATTTT.

V and J are TRBV2 and TRBJ2-7; 10 bases are a match to TRBD1. The CDR3 is 13 amino acids. Germline trimming cut 6 bases from V and 2 bases from J; bases unmatched to any gene: 1. The germline gives CDR1 SNHLY, CDR2 FYNNEI. CDR3 DNA sequence: TGTGCCAGCAGGACAGGGGGCACCTACGAGCAGTACTTC. This codes for CASRTGGTYEQYF.

The gene calls are TRBV6-5 and TRBJ1-1; possibly TRBD1 for D (6 bases). Germline CDR1 is MNHEY and CDR2 is SVGAGI. CDR3 length: 15 amino acids. The germline V and J ends were trimmed by 3 bases and 0 bases, with 11 bases remaining between them. In nucleotides, the CDR3 is TGTGCCAGCAGTTATCAAACAGGGATGAACACTGAAGCTTTCTTT. It yields the protein CASSYQTGMNTEAFF.

With respect to this clone: Other DNA sequences within the sample encode an identical CDR3. The chain carries TRBV9 and TRBJ2-5; D might be TRBD2 (6 bases). Germline V gene data show CDR1 as SGDLS and CDR2 as YYNGEE. V dropped 5 bases and J dropped 1 base, with 12 bases sitting between them. This CDR3 has 14 residues. The CDR3 sequence is CASSPSGVQETQYF. Written as DNA, the CDR3 is TGTGCCAGCAGTCCCTCGGGGGTCCAAGAGACCCAGTACTTC.

Details on this clone: In the same sample, other DNA sequences code for this CDR3. The rearrangement joins TRBV19 to TRBJ2-3; TRBD1 agrees at 7 bases. The germline gives CDR1 LNHDA, CDR2 SQIVND (reference sequence). The CDR3 loop spans 13 amino acids. J gave up 1 base and V 6 bases, and 1 base lay outside the gene matches. The CDR3 sequence: CASRQGGTDTQYF. CDR3 nucleotides: TGTGCCAGTAGGCAGGGGGGCACAGATACGCAGTATTTT.

This chain uses TRBV15 with TRBJ2-7; the D is unclear. V dropped 0 bases and J dropped 1 base, with 7 bases sitting between them. The CDR3 consists of 14 residues. Germline V CDR1 and CDR2: LNHNV, YYDKDF (reference sequence). The CDR3 protein is CATSREALSYEQYF. The CDR3 nucleotides read TGTGCCACCAGCAGAGAAGCTCTATCCTACGAGCAGTACTTC.

This clone has just one count. J is TRBJ2-4 and V is TRBV14; the match to TRBD2 covers 7 bases. The V gene end was trimmed by 1 base and the J gene end by 6 bases; junction bases not matched to a gene: 12. In germline, CDR1 is SGHDN, CDR2 FVKESK. The CDR3 has 17 amino acids. The CDR3: CASSQARNRDYTNIQYF. The CDR3 nucleotides read TGTGCCAGCAGCCAAGCTCGAAATAGGGACTATACAAACATTCAGTACTTC.

CDR3 coding DNA: TGTGCCAGCAGCCTCGGGACAGAACCGTTACTTGGCTACACCTTC. This translates into CASSLGTEPLLGYTF. V is TRBV7-8 and J is TRBJ1-2; TRBD1 matches 7 bases. The V segment lost 5 bases and the J segment 7 bases; nucleotides outside the gene matches: 13. The germline gives CDR1 SGHVS, CDR2 FQNEAQ. This CDR3 has 15 residues. The full variable domain, its missing parts supplied by reference TRBV7-8 and TRBJ1-2, is GAGVSQSPRYKVAKRGQDVALRCDPISGHVSLFWYQQALGQGPEFLTYFQNEAQLDKSGLPSDRFFAERPEGSVSTLKIQRTQQEDSAVYLCASSLGTEPLLGYTFGSGTRLTVV.